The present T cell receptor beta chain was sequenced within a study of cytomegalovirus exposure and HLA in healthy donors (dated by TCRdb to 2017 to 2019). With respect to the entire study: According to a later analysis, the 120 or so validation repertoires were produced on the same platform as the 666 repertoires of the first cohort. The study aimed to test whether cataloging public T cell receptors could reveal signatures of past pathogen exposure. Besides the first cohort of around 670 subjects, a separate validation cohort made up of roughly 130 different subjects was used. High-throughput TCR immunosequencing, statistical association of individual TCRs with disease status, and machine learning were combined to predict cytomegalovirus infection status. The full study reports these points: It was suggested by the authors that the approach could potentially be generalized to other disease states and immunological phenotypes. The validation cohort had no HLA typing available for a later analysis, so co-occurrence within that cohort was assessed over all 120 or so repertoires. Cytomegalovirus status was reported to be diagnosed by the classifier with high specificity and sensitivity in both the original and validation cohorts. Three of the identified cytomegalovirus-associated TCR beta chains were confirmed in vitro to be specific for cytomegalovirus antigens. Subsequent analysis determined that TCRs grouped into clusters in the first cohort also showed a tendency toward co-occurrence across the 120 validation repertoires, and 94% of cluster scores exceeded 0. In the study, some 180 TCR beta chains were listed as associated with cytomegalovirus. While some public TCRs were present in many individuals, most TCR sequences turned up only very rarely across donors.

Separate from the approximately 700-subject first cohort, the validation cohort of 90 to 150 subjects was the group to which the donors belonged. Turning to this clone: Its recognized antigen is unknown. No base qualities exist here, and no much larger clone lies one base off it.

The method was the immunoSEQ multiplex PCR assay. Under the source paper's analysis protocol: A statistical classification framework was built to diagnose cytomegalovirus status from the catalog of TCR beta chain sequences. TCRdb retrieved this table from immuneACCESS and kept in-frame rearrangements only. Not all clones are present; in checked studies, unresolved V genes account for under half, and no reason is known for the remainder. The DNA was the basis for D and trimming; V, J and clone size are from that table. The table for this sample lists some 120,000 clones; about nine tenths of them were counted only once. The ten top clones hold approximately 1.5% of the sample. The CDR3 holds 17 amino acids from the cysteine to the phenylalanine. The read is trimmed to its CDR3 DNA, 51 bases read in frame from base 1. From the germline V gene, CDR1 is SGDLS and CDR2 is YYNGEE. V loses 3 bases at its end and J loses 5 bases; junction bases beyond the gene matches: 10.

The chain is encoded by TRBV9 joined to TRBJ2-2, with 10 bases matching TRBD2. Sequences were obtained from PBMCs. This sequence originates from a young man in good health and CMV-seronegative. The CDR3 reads CASSATLVTSGTGELFF. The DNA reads TGTGCCAGCAGCGCGACTCTAGTGACTAGCGGGACCGGGGAGCTGTTTTTT.